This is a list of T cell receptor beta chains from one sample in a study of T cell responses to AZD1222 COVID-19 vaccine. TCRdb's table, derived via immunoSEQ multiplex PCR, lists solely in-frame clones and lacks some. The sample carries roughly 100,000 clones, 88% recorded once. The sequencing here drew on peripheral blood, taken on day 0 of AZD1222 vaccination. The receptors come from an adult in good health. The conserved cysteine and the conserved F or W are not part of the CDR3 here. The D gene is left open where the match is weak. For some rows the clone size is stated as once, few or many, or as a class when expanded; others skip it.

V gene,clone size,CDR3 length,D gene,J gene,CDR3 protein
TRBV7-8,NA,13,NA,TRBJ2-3,ASSLALIGTDTQY
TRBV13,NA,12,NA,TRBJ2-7,ASRLRGGPYEQY
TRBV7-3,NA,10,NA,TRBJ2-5,ASSLEVETQY
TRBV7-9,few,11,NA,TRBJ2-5,ASSSWDGETQY
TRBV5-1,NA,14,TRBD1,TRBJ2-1,ASSTRTGGSYNEQF
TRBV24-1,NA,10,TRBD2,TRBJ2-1,ATSESSGSWF
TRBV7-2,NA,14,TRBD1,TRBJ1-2,ASSLLLGRGDYGYT
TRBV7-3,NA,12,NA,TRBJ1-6,ASALGTSNSPLH
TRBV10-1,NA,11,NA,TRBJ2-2,ASMDRSTGELF
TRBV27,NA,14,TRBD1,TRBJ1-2,ASSKDRGPPFYGYT
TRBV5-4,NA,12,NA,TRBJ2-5,ASSLAAVQETQY
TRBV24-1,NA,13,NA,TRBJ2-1,ATSDTNLPYNEQF
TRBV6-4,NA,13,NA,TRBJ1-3,ASSTKQGSGNTIY
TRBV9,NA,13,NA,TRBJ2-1,ASSQRPGPGREQF
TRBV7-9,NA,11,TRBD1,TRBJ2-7,ASSLDRGDGQY
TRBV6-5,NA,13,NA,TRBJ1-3,ASSATGNSGNTIY
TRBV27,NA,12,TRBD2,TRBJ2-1,ASSLWASGRASF
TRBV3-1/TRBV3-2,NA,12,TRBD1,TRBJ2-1,ASSQNTGVDEQF
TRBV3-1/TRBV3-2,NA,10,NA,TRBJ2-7,ASSRGAYEQY
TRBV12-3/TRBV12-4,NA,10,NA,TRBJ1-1,ASSPGGVTAF
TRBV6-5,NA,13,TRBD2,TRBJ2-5,ASGPTSGRVETQY
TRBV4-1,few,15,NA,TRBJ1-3,ASSQEGTRGFGNTIY
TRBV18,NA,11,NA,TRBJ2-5,ASSKGTQETQY
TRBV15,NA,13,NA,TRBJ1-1,ATSSPSGWGTEAF
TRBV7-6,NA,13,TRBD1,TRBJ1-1,ASSSNRGVNTEAF
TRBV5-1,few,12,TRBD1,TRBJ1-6,ASSSRDSNSPLH
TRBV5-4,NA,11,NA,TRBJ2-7,ASSPPGVYEQY
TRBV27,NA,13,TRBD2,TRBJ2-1,ASSGRTSSGNEQF
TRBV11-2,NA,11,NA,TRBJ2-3,ASSLMLTDTQY
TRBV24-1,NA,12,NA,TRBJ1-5,ATSVSNSNQPQH
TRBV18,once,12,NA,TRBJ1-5,ASSPEDDNQPQH
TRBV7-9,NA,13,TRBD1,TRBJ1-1,ASSSNRGGMAEAF
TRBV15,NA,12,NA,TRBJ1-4,ATTPRDTNEKLF